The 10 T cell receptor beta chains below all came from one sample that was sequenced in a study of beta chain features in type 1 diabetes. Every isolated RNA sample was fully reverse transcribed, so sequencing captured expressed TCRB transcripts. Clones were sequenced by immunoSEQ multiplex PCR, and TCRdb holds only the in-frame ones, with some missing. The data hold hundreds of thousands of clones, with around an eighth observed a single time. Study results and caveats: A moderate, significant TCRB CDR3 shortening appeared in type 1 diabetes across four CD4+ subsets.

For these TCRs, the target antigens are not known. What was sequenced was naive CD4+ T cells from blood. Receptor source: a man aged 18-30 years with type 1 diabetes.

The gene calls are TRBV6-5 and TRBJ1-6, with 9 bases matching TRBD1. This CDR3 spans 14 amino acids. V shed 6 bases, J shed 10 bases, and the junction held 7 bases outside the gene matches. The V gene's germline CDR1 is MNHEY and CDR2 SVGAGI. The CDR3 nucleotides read TGTGCCAGCAGACCGGGACAGGGTCGCTCACCCCTCCACTTT. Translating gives CASRPGQGRSPLHF.

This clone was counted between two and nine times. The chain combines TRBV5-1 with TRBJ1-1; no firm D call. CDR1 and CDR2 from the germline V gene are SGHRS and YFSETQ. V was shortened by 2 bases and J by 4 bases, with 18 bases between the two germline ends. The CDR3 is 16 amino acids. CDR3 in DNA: TGCGCCAGCAGCTTAGTGTCTCCGACCTCGGGCACTGAAGCTTTCTTT. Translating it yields CASSLVSPTSGTEAFF.

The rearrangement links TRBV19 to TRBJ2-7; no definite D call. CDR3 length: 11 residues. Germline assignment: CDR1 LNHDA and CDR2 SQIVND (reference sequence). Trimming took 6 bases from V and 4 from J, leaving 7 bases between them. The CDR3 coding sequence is TGTGCCAGTAGCCCCCTGTACGAGCAGTACTTC. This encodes CASSPLYEQYF.

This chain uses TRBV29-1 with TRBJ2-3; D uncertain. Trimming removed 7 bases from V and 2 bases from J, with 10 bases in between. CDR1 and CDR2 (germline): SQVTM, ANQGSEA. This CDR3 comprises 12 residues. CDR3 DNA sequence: TGCAGCGCCGACATCCTCACAGATACGCAGTATTTT. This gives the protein CSADILTDTQYF.

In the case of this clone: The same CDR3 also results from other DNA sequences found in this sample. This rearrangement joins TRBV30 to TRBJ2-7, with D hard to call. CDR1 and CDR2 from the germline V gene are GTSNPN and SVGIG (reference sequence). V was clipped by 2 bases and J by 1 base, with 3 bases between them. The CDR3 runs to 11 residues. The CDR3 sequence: CAWSPSYEQYF. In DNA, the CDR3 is TGTGCCTGGAGTCCGTCCTACGAGCAGTACTTC.

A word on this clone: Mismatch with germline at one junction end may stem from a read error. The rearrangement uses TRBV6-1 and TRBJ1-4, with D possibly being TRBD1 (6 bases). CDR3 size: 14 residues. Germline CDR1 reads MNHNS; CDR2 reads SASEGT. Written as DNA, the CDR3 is TGTGCCAGCACCTCAGGGGCCAGTAATGGAAAACTGTTTTTT. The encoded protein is CASTSGASNGKLFF.

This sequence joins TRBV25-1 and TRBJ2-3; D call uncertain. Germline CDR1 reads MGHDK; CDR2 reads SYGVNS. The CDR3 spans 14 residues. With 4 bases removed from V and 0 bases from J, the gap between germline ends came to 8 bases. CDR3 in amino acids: CASSVPLSTDTQYF. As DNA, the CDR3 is TGTGCCAGCAGTGTGCCCCTCAGCACAGATACGCAGTATTTT.

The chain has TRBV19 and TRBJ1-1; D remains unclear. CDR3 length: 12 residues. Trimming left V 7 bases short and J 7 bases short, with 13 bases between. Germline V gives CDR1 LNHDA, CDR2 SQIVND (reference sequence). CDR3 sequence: CASTGRLLEAFF. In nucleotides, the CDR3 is TGTGCCAGTACCGGACGGCTGCTTGAAGCTTTCTTT.

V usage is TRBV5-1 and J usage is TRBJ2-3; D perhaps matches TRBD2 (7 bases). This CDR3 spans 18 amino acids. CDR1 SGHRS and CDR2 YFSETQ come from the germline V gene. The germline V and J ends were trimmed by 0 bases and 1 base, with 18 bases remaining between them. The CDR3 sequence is CASSLGLVGGPGTDTQYF. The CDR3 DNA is TGCGCCAGCAGCTTGGGCCTCGTCGGGGGGCCGGGCACAGATACGCAGTATTTT.

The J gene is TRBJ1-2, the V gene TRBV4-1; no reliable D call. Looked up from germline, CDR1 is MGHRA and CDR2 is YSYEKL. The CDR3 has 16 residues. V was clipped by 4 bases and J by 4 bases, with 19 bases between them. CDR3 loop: CASSRPGTRPPYGYTF. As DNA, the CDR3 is TGCGCCAGCAGCCGCCCGGGCACCAGACCTCCCTATGGCTACACCTTC.